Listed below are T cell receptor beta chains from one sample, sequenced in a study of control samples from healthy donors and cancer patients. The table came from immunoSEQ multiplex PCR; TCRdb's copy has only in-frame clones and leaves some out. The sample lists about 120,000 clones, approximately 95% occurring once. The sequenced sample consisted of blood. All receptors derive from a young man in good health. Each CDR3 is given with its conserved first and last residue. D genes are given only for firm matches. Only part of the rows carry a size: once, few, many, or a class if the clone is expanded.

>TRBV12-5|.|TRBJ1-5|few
CASGSDRSSNQPQHF
TGTGCTAGTGGGTCGGACAGAAGTAGCAATCAGCCCCAGCATTTT
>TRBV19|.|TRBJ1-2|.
CASAPGRNYGYTF
TGTGCCAGTGCGCCCGGCAGGAACTATGGCTACACCTTC
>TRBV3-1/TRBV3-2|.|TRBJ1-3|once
CASSGSGNTIYF
TGTGCCAGCAGCGGATCTGGAAACACCATATATTTT
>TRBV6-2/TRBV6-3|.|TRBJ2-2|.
CASSYQGNTGELFF
TGTGCCAGCAGTTACCAGGGAAACACCGGGGAGCTGTTTTTT
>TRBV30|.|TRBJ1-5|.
CAWRGTGANQPQHF
TGTGCCTGGAGGGGGACCGGAGCCAATCAGCCCCAGCATTTT
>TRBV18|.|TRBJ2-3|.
CASSPGRGQADTQYF
TGTGCCAGCTCACCCGGCCGGGGGCAAGCAGATACGCAGTATTTT
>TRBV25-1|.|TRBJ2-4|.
CASRGGREENIQYF
TGTGCCAGCAGAGGGGGTAGAGAGGAAAACATTCAGTACTTC
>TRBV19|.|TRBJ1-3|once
CASSMRGGVSGNTIYF
TGTGCCAGTAGTATGAGGGGGGGCGTCTCTGGAAACACCATATATTTT
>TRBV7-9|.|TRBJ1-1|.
CASSLGLQNTEAFF
TGTGCCAGCAGCTTAGGTCTTCAGAACACTGAAGCTTTCTTT
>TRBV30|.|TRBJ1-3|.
CAWQGSAGNTIYF
TGTGCCTGGCAGGGCTCCGCTGGAAACACCATATATTTT
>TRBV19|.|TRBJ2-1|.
CASSFGDYNEQFF
TGTGCCAGTAGTTTCGGTGACTACAATGAGCAGTTCTTC
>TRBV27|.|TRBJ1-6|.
CASCDRGGGSYNSPLHF
TGTGCCAGCTGCGATCGGGGAGGGGGCTCCTATAATTCACCCCTCCACTTT
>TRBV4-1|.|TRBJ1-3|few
CASSQAGGAARNTIYF
TGCGCCAGCAGCCAAGCCGGGGGGGCAGCCAGAAACACCATATATTTT
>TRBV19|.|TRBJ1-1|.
CASSIIGAHEAFF
TGTGCCAGTAGTATAATAGGCGCCCATGAAGCTTTCTTT
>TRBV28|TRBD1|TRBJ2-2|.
CASNRDRDTGELFF
TGTGCCAGCAACCGGGACAGAGACACCGGGGAGCTGTTTTTT
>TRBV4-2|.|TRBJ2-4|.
CASSSKGLLAKNIQYF
TGTGCCAGCAGCTCTAAGGGGCTACTAGCCAAAAACATTCAGTACTTC
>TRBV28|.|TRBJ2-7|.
CASSLGGPYEQYF
TGTGCCAGCAGTTTAGGGGGCCCCTACGAGCAGTACTTC
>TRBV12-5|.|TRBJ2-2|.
CASGLVKGPGLFF
TGTGCTAGTGGTTTGGTAAAAGGGCCTGGGCTGTTTTTT
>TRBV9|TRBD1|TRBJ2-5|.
CASSGGTGGIRETQYF
TGTGCCAGCAGCGGTGGGACAGGGGGGATCAGGGAGACCCAGTACTTC
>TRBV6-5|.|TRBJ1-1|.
CASSYSLRRERAFF
TGTGCCAGCAGTTACTCTCTGCGTCGGGAACGGGCTTTCTTT
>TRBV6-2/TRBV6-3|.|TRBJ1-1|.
CASSSRTGTEAFF
TGTGCCAGCAGTTCTCGGACGGGCACTGAAGCTTTCTTT
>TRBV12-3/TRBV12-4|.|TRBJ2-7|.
CASSLGGLEQYF
TGTGCCAGCAGTTTAGGGGGGCTCGAGCAGTACTTC
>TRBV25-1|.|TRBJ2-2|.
CASRTGELFF
TGTGCCAGTCGTACCGGGGAGCTGTTTTTT
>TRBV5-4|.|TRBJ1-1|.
CASSLGASTEAFF
TGTGCCAGCAGCTTGGGGGCGAGCACTGAAGCTTTCTTT
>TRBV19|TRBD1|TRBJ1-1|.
CASSAGTGFTEAFF
TGTGCCAGTAGTGCCGGGACAGGGTTTACTGAAGCTTTCTTT
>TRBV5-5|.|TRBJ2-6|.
CASSSRVSGANVLTF
TGTGCCAGCAGCTCCCGAGTCTCTGGGGCCAACGTCCTGACTTTC
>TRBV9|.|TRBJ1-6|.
CASSVGGDSPLHF
TGTGCCAGCAGCGTCGGGGGGGATTCACCCCTCCACTTT
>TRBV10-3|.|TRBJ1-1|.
CAISEGDLNTEAFF
TGTGCCATCAGTGAGGGAGACTTGAACACTGAAGCTTTCTTT
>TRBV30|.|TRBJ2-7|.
CAWSTGQRRYEQYF
TGTGCCTGGAGTACGGGGCAGAGAAGATACGAGCAGTACTTC
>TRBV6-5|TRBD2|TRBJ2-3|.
CASRTSGGGADTQYF
TGTGCCAGCAGAACTAGCGGGGGGGGCGCAGATACGCAGTATTTT
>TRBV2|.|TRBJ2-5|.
CASRASRGPQETQYF
TGTGCCAGCAGGGCCAGTCGAGGCCCCCAAGAGACCCAGTACTTC